These T cell receptor beta chains were read from a single sample in a study of Graves' ophthalmopathy and Graves' hyperthyroidism. TCRdb redid the calling of the multiplex PCR reads with MiXCR, one entry per CDR3 protein. The sample contains approximately 480,000 distinct CDR3 sequences, 14% of which appear only once. The sequencing input was blood. The receptors were sampled from a woman aged 25-40 years with Graves' ophthalmopathy. Each CDR3 is given with its conserved first and last residue. Fields, in order: J gene, D gene, V gene, clone size, CDR3 DNA, CDR3 protein. D genes are given only for firm matches. Clone size, where shown, is once, few, many, or a class for clones that have expanded.

j_gene: TRBJ2-2; d_gene: .; v_gene: TRBV7-8; abundance: .; CDR3nt: TGTGCCAGCAGCTTACAGCTGAACACCGGGGAGCTGTTTTTT; CDR3aa: CASSLQLNTGELFF
j_gene: TRBJ1-1; d_gene: .; v_gene: TRBV12-3/TRBV12-4; abundance: many; CDR3nt: TGTGCCAGCAGCTTACCGGGTATGAACACTGAAGCTTTCTTT; CDR3aa: CASSLPGMNTEAFF
j_gene: TRBJ1-1; d_gene: .; v_gene: TRBV28; abundance: .; CDR3nt: TGTGCCAGCAGATTTACCACTGAAGCTTTCTTT; CDR3aa: CASRFTTEAFF
j_gene: TRBJ1-1; d_gene: .; v_gene: TRBV6-5; abundance: many; CDR3nt: TGTGCCAGCAGGGACTGGGGAAACGCTGAAGCTTTCTTT; CDR3aa: CASRDWGNAEAFF
j_gene: TRBJ1-1; d_gene: TRBD1; v_gene: TRBV18; abundance: few; CDR3nt: TGTGCCAGCTCACCACCGTCCCTAGGACAGGGCATATCCTTCTTT; CDR3aa: CASSPPSLGQGISFF
j_gene: TRBJ1-1; d_gene: .; v_gene: TRBV7-3; abundance: few; CDR3nt: TGTGCCAGCAGCTTATTTATTAACACTGAAGCTTTCTTT; CDR3aa: CASSLFINTEAFF
j_gene: TRBJ2-4; d_gene: TRBD1; v_gene: TRBV19; abundance: few; CDR3nt: TGTGCCAGCAATTCGCAGGGGGCGAAAAACATTAAGTACTTC; CDR3aa: CASNSQGAKNIKYF
j_gene: TRBJ1-2; d_gene: .; v_gene: TRBV6-6; abundance: many; CDR3nt: TGTGCCAGCATTACTTGGGGGAACAAGAATGGCTACACCTTC; CDR3aa: CASITWGNKNGYTF
j_gene: TRBJ1-2; d_gene: TRBD1; v_gene: TRBV5-6; abundance: many; CDR3nt: TGTGCCAGCAGCTTTTGGACAGGGGTCCCCTCTGATGGCTACACCTTC; CDR3aa: CASSFWTGVPSDGYTF
j_gene: TRBJ1-2; d_gene: .; v_gene: TRBV11-1; abundance: many; CDR3nt: TGTGCCAGCAGCTTAGAAGGTTTTCGCGGCTACACCTTC; CDR3aa: CASSLEGFRGYTF
j_gene: TRBJ2-2; d_gene: TRBD1; v_gene: TRBV14; abundance: few; CDR3nt: TGTGCCAGCAGCCAAGATTTAGGACAGGGTGCCGGGGAGCTGTTTTTT; CDR3aa: CASSQDLGQGAGELFF
j_gene: TRBJ1-1; d_gene: .; v_gene: TRBV7-3; abundance: many; CDR3nt: TGTGCCAGCAGCTTAAGGGGGGAGTACGAAGCTTTCTTT; CDR3aa: CASSLRGEYEAFF
j_gene: TRBJ1-1; d_gene: .; v_gene: TRBV29-1; abundance: many; CDR3nt: TGCAGCGTTGACAGGGAGAACACTGAAGCTTTCTTT; CDR3aa: CSVDRENTEAFF
j_gene: TRBJ1-2; d_gene: TRBD1; v_gene: TRBV28; abundance: many; CDR3nt: TGTGCCAGCAGTTTAGGACCCACAGGGGGCGCGAGTGGCTACACCTTC; CDR3aa: CASSLGPTGGASGYTF
j_gene: TRBJ1-1; d_gene: .; v_gene: TRBV10-3; abundance: many; CDR3nt: TGTGCCATCAGTGAGTCTAAGGGTCCATGGACTGAAGCTTTCTTT; CDR3aa: CAISESKGPWTEAFF
j_gene: TRBJ1-5; d_gene: TRBD1; v_gene: TRBV7-2; abundance: many; CDR3nt: TGTGCCAGCAGCCACCGGACAGGGGGTAGCAATCAGCCCCAGCATTTT; CDR3aa: CASSHRTGGSNQPQHF
j_gene: TRBJ2-7; d_gene: TRBD1; v_gene: TRBV20-1; abundance: many; CDR3nt: TGCAGTGCAACGGGACAGGGGGCAAACGAGCAGTACTTC; CDR3aa: CSATGQGANEQYF
j_gene: TRBJ1-6; d_gene: TRBD1; v_gene: TRBV19; abundance: many; CDR3nt: TGTGCCAGCTCCGAGACAGGGGGCACTCGTTCACCCCTCCACTTT; CDR3aa: CASSETGGTRSPLHF
j_gene: TRBJ1-5; d_gene: .; v_gene: TRBV28; abundance: many; CDR3nt: TGTGCCAGCAAAAAGAGCAATCAGCCCCAGCATTTT; CDR3aa: CASKKSNQPQHF
j_gene: TRBJ1-2; d_gene: .; v_gene: TRBV5-1; abundance: .; CDR3nt: TGCGCCAGCAGCTATCCGGGAGGCCCCTATGGCTACACCTTC; CDR3aa: CASSYPGGPYGYTF
j_gene: TRBJ1-5; d_gene: TRBD1; v_gene: TRBV20-1; abundance: many; CDR3nt: TGCAGTGCTGGCGGGACAGGGGCCCAGCCCCAGCATTTT; CDR3aa: CSAGGTGAQPQHF
j_gene: TRBJ1-2; d_gene: .; v_gene: TRBV6-2/TRBV6-3; abundance: .; CDR3nt: TGTGCCAGCAGTTATCCCCGACGCCTCGGGGCAGAGTATGGCTACACCTTC; CDR3aa: CASSYPRRLGAEYGYTF
j_gene: TRBJ2-7; d_gene: .; v_gene: TRBV5-1; abundance: many; CDR3nt: TGCGCCAGCAGCTTGTCCGGGAACGCGAACGAGCAGTACTTC; CDR3aa: CASSLSGNANEQYF
j_gene: TRBJ2-2; d_gene: .; v_gene: TRBV12-3/TRBV12-4; abundance: many; CDR3nt: TGTGCCAGTGGGTCCCACACCGGGGAGCTGTTTTTT; CDR3aa: CASGSHTGELFF
j_gene: TRBJ1-2; d_gene: .; v_gene: TRBV6-5; abundance: .; CDR3nt: TGTGCCAGCAGTTACTCGATAGGAGACTATGGCTACACCTTC; CDR3aa: CASSYSIGDYGYTF
j_gene: TRBJ1-1; d_gene: .; v_gene: TRBV20-1; abundance: many; CDR3nt: TGCAGTGCTAGAGATTTGGGGGGTGGCACTGAAGCTTTCTTT; CDR3aa: CSARDLGGGTEAFF
j_gene: TRBJ1-3; d_gene: .; v_gene: TRBV5-1; abundance: .; CDR3nt: TGCGCCAGCAGCATCCTCTCTGGGGGAGGAAACACCATATATTTT; CDR3aa: CASSILSGGGNTIYF
j_gene: TRBJ2-5; d_gene: .; v_gene: TRBV5-4; abundance: many; CDR3nt: TGTGCCAGCAGCTTGGGCGGGGCACCAACTCAAGAGACCCAGTACTTC; CDR3aa: CASSLGGAPTQETQYF
j_gene: TRBJ2-2; d_gene: .; v_gene: TRBV4-1; abundance: many; CDR3nt: TGCGCCAGCAGCCAAGGGGGCGCGGGAACCGGGGAGCTGTTTTTT; CDR3aa: CASSQGGAGTGELFF
j_gene: TRBJ1-2; d_gene: .; v_gene: TRBV6-5; abundance: many; CDR3nt: TGTGCCAGCGCCGACAGGTTAAGCGGCTACACCTTC; CDR3aa: CASADRLSGYTF
j_gene: TRBJ2-7; d_gene: .; v_gene: TRBV12-3/TRBV12-4; abundance: many; CDR3nt: TGTGCCAGCAGTTTACGCCAGGGGCTCGCGGGCGAGCAGTACTTC; CDR3aa: CASSLRQGLAGEQYF
j_gene: TRBJ1-3; d_gene: .; v_gene: TRBV6-1; abundance: .; CDR3nt: TGTGCCAGCAGCGCGAGACACGCGATTATCTCTGGAAACACTATATATTTT; CDR3aa: CASSARHAIISGNTIYF
j_gene: TRBJ2-1; d_gene: TRBD2; v_gene: TRBV27; abundance: many; CDR3nt: TGTGCCAGCAGTGTAGCGGGCACCCGATTCAATGAGCAGTTCTTC; CDR3aa: CASSVAGTRFNEQFF
j_gene: TRBJ2-4; d_gene: .; v_gene: TRBV2; abundance: .; CDR3nt: TGTGCCAGCAGTGAAGGGTCAGGGAGAGCCAAAAACATTCAGTACTTC; CDR3aa: CASSEGSGRAKNIQYF
j_gene: TRBJ2-5; d_gene: .; v_gene: TRBV7-2; abundance: many; CDR3nt: TGTGCCAGCAGCTTAGCGCAGGAGTCCCAGTACTTC; CDR3aa: CASSLAQESQYF
j_gene: TRBJ1-1; d_gene: .; v_gene: TRBV6-1; abundance: many; CDR3nt: TGTGCCAGCAGCTCCACTGGGGAAGGGATGAACACTGAAGCTTTCTTT; CDR3aa: CASSSTGEGMNTEAFF
j_gene: TRBJ2-7; d_gene: TRBD2; v_gene: TRBV3-1; abundance: few; CDR3nt: TGTGCCAGCAGCCAGGCAGGGAAGACTAGCGACTACGAGCAGTACTTC; CDR3aa: CASSQAGKTSDYEQYF
j_gene: TRBJ2-5; d_gene: .; v_gene: TRBV6-2/TRBV6-3; abundance: .; CDR3nt: TGTGCCAGCAGTTACTCGAATCCGGGAGGGGGCGAGACCCAGTACTTC; CDR3aa: CASSYSNPGGGETQYF
j_gene: TRBJ1-1; d_gene: .; v_gene: TRBV27; abundance: many; CDR3nt: TGTGCCAGCAGTAGAACGACGGCGGGTGAAGCTTTCTTT; CDR3aa: CASSRTTAGEAFF
j_gene: TRBJ1-2; d_gene: .; v_gene: TRBV20-1; abundance: .; CDR3nt: TGCAGTGCTAGAGTATTGCGGGGTAATGGCTACACCTTC; CDR3aa: CSARVLRGNGYTF
j_gene: TRBJ2-4; d_gene: .; v_gene: TRBV28; abundance: many; CDR3nt: TGTGCCAGCACCACGGGAATAGCCAAAAACATTCAGTACTTC; CDR3aa: CASTTGIAKNIQYF
j_gene: TRBJ1-3; d_gene: .; v_gene: TRBV18; abundance: many; CDR3nt: TGTGCCAGCTCACCGTTACAGGGACCCTCTGGAAACACCATATATTTT; CDR3aa: CASSPLQGPSGNTIYF
j_gene: TRBJ1-2; d_gene: .; v_gene: TRBV5-1; abundance: few; CDR3nt: TGCGCCAGCAGCTTGAACCCCGACAGAAGCAACTATGGCTACACCTTC; CDR3aa: CASSLNPDRSNYGYTF
j_gene: TRBJ2-7; d_gene: TRBD1; v_gene: TRBV6-2/TRBV6-3; abundance: many; CDR3nt: TGTGCCAGCAGTTACCTTATGGCAGGGGGCGCGTCATACGAGCAGTACTTC; CDR3aa: CASSYLMAGGASYEQYF
j_gene: TRBJ2-7; d_gene: TRBD2; v_gene: TRBV2; abundance: many; CDR3nt: TGTGCCAGTCTAGCGGGAGGGGTGTCCTACGAGCAGTACTTC; CDR3aa: CASLAGGVSYEQYF